Detailed here is one T cell receptor (beta chain). Its specificity is not known. This sample stems from a study of cytomegalovirus exposure and HLA in healthy donors. General observations from the study: A later analysis associated 16,951 TCR beta sequences with HLA alleles at a 0.05 false discovery rate.

CDR1 SGDLS and CDR2 YYNGEE come from the germline V gene. The V and J ends lost 1 base and 0 bases respectively, with 6 bases between them. This CDR3 spans 14 amino acids. The PCR ran on 60 Vbeta and 13 Jbeta primers. The protocol was immunoSEQ multiplex PCR, while the TCRdb copy is restricted to in-frame clones and leaves out a portion. The table has around 210,000 clones, around 80% seen once. The genes are TRBV9 and TRBJ2-3; D gene ambiguous. What was sequenced was PBMCs. This sequence originates from a boy aged 5-17 years in good health and CMV-seronegative. The DNA of the CDR3 is TGTGCCAGCAGCGTATTGGGCAGCACAGATACGCAGTATTTT. Translating gives CASSVLGSTDTQYF.